A selection of T cell receptor beta chains follows, all from one sample in a study of blood T cell repertoires in COVID-19. Sequencing used immunoSEQ multiplex PCR; TCRdb keeps in-frame clones, though not all of them. The profile shows fewer than 120,000 clones, approximately 68% of them singletons. Specimen: peripheral blood. The receptors were sampled from a woman aged 55-69 years with acute or convalescent COVID-19. The CDR3 runs from the conserved cysteine through the conserved F or W. The D gene is left open where the match is weak. Not every row has a clone size; where given, it reads once, few, many or a size class.

>NA|TRBD1|TRBJ1-5|TRBV13
CASSRGTGNQPQHF
TGTGCCAGCAGCCGCGGGACAGGGAATCAGCCCCAGCATTTT
>NA|TRBD1|TRBJ2-7|TRBV6-2/TRBV6-3
CASSPGTVYEQYF
TGTGCCAGCAGCCCCGGGACAGTCTACGAGCAGTACTTC
>NA|TRBD2|TRBJ2-3|TRBV6-6
CASSPRLAGGTDTQYF
TGTGCCAGCAGTCCCCGACTAGCGGGGGGAACAGATACGCAGTATTTT
>NA|TRBD1|TRBJ1-2|TRBV6-1
CASSEGTGVGYTF
TGTGCCAGCAGTGAAGGGACAGGGGTCGGCTACACCTTC
>NA|TRBD2|TRBJ2-3|TRBV18
CASSPMGGTSGSTDTQYF
TGTGCCAGCTCACCAATGGGCGGAACTAGCGGTAGCACAGATACGCAGTATTTT
>once|NA|TRBJ1-2|TRBV10-2
CASSDAGTAYGYTF
TGCGCCAGCAGTGACGCGGGAACGGCCTATGGCTACACCTTC
>few|NA|TRBJ1-1|TRBV7-6
CASSPYTGFDTEAFF
TGTGCCAGCAGCCCGTATACAGGGTTTGACACTGAAGCTTTCTTT
>NA|NA|TRBJ2-2|TRBV2
CASSEGTGYTGELFF
TGTGCCAGCAGTGAAGGTACAGGGTACACCGGGGAGCTGTTTTTT
>NA|TRBD2|TRBJ2-2|TRBV28
CASTGGGDTGELFF
TGTGCCAGCACTGGGGGGGGTGACACCGGGGAGCTGTTTTTT
>NA|NA|TRBJ1-6|TRBV27
CASSNWGRGFNSPLHF
TGTGCCAGCAGCAATTGGGGAAGGGGGTTTAATTCACCCCTCCACTTT
>NA|NA|TRBJ2-1|TRBV7-2
CASSLGGAVENEQFF
TGTGCCAGCAGCTTAGGGGGAGCGGTAGAAAATGAGCAGTTCTTC
>NA|NA|TRBJ1-1|TRBV19
CASSIVANTEAFF
TGTGCCAGTAGTATCGTAGCGAACACTGAAGCTTTCTTT
>once|NA|TRBJ1-1|TRBV4-2
CASSQDLRNTEAFF
TGTGCCAGCAGCCAAGATCTACGGAACACTGAAGCTTTCTTT
>NA|NA|TRBJ1-5|TRBV30
CAWSGGGQQPQHF
TGTGCCTGGAGTGGCGGGGGGCAACAGCCCCAGCATTTT
>NA|NA|TRBJ2-3|TRBV5-1
CASRFSGTSTDTQYF
TGCGCCAGCAGGTTTAGCGGCACAAGCACAGATACGCAGTATTTT
>NA|TRBD1|TRBJ1-1|TRBV3-1/TRBV3-2
CASSRTGGLSTEAFF
TGTGCCAGCAGTCGGACAGGGGGCCTGAGCACTGAAGCTTTCTTT
>NA|NA|TRBJ1-2|TRBV21-1
CASSHWGDFGGYTF
TGTGCCAGCAGCCATTGGGGGGACTTTGGCGGCTACACCTTC
>NA|TRBD1|TRBJ1-2|TRBV13
CASSLKAGGNYGYTF
TGTGCCAGCAGCTTAAAGGCAGGGGGGAACTATGGCTACACCTTC
>NA|NA|TRBJ1-5|TRBV6-5
CASTNSGDDQPQHF
TGTGCCAGCACCAATTCAGGGGACGATCAGCCCCAGCATTTT
>once|NA|TRBJ1-2|TRBV5-1
CASNHGSESDGYTF
TGCGCCAGCAACCATGGGTCGGAGTCGGATGGCTACACCTTC
>NA|TRBD1|TRBJ1-2|TRBV2
CASSEWDSPNYGYTF
TGTGCCAGCAGTGAATGGGACAGCCCTAACTATGGCTACACCTTC
>NA|NA|TRBJ2-7|TRBV4-1
CASSQDRSSYEQYF
TGCGCCAGCAGCCAAGACAGGTCCTCCTACGAGCAGTACTTC
>NA|NA|TRBJ1-3|TRBV7-2
CASSLGHSGLSGNTIYF
TGTGCCAGCAGCTTAGGTCACAGCGGCCTCTCTGGAAACACCATATATTTT
>once|NA|TRBJ2-5|TRBV5-1
CASSPGGQETQYF
TGCGCCAGCAGCCCCGGGGGCCAAGAGACCCAGTACTTC
>NA|NA|TRBJ1-5|TRBV4-3
CASSQEWGVGQPQHF
TGCGCCAGCAGCCAAGAATGGGGGGTCGGACAGCCCCAGCATTTT
>many|TRBD1|TRBJ2-7|TRBV7-9
CASSAPGTETYEQYF
TGTGCCAGCAGCGCCCCGGGGACAGAGACCTACGAGCAGTACTTC
>NA|NA|TRBJ2-3|TRBV11-1
CASRPRTATDTQYF
TGTGCCAGCAGGCCCCGGACAGCCACAGATACGCAGTATTTT
>NA|NA|TRBJ1-5|TRBV18
CASSRGGEYSNQPQHF
TGTGCCAGCTCCCGAGGTGGGGAGTATAGCAATCAGCCCCAGCATTTT
>NA|TRBD2|TRBJ2-3|TRBV5-1
CASSLAPFLAVTDTQYF
TGCGCCAGCAGCTTGGCCCCTTTCCTAGCGGTCACAGATACGCAGTATTTT
>NA|TRBD1|TRBJ2-1|TRBV5-1
CASSLQGAREQFF
TGCGCCAGCAGCTTACAGGGGGCAAGGGAGCAGTTCTTC
>NA|TRBD1|TRBJ1-5|TRBV10-3
CAISGSPGDSQPQHF
TGTGCCATCTCTGGGTCCCCAGGGGACAGTCAGCCCCAGCATTTT
>NA|TRBD1|TRBJ2-2|TRBV19
CATSDRVGVGELFF
TGTGCCACCTCGGACAGGGTGGGAGTCGGGGAGCTGTTTTTT
>NA|TRBD1|TRBJ1-5|TRBV30
CAWKNRGLNQPQHF
TGTGCCTGGAAAAACAGGGGATTGAATCAGCCCCAGCATTTT
>NA|TRBD1|TRBJ1-5|TRBV5-1
CASRWGTGGNQPQHF
TGCGCCAGCCGATGGGGGACAGGGGGTAATCAGCCCCAGCATTTT
>NA|TRBD1|TRBJ1-2|TRBV7-2
CASSTGTETRRYGYTF
TGTGCCAGCAGCACCGGGACAGAGACCCGACGGTATGGCTACACCTTC
>NA|TRBD1|TRBJ1-1|TRBV3-1/TRBV3-2
CASSRPGQMNTEAFF
TGTGCCAGCAGCCGCCCGGGACAGATGAACACTGAAGCTTTCTTT
>once|TRBD1|TRBJ1-2|TRBV6-2/TRBV6-3
CASSYWQGASYTF
TGTGCCAGCAGTTACTGGCAGGGGGCCTCCTACACCTTC
>NA|NA|TRBJ2-3|TRBV4-3
CASSQARLARTDTQYF
TGCGCCAGCAGCCAAGCCCGCCTAGCTCGCACAGATACGCAGTATTTT
>few|NA|TRBJ1-2|TRBV6-5
CASSLNRDTNYGYTF
TGTGCCAGCAGTTTAAACCGGGACACTAACTATGGCTACACCTTC
>NA|TRBD1|TRBJ2-7|TRBV27
CASSSRTGGLGEQYF
TGTGCCAGCAGTTCTAGGACAGGGGGCTTAGGCGAGCAGTACTTC